This T cell receptor beta chain was found in a study of blood T cell repertoires in COVID-19. Generated by immunoSEQ multiplex PCR, the TCRdb table keeps only in-frame clones and is missing some. This table has fewer than 300,000 clones, around 90% appearing once. V was clipped by 11 bases and J by 0 bases, with 18 bases between them. The germline V gene encodes CDR1 MDHEN and CDR2 SYDVKM. This CDR3 comprises 15 residues. The source of this sequence is a woman between 50 and 59 years old with COVID-19, enrolled during active disease. Material: peripheral blood. This chain connects TRBV28 to TRBJ2-3; D possibly corresponds to TRBD1 (6 bases). CDR3 in amino acids: CAALTTGRSTDTQYF. The CDR3 coding sequence is TGTGCCGCACTAACTACAGGGCGTAGCACAGATACGCAGTATTTT.